One and the same sample provided the 4 T cell receptor beta chains below, sequenced in a study of T-cell memory formation after mild COVID-19. TCRdb itself ran the 5' RACE reads through MiXCR, one entry per CDR3 protein. The table lists about 140,000 distinct CDR3 sequences, 13% to 15% of them singletons. The sequencing input was PBMCs or a T cell subset sorted from them (not recorded which). All receptors derive from an adult woman who had mild COVID-19 (a few samples of this study predate the infection). Cell type and time point are not known.

CDR3 region: CASSVDPTDNEKLFF. The CDR3 coding sequence is TGTGCCAGCAGCGTAGACCCTACAGATAATGAAAAACTGTTTTTT. This sequence joins TRBV9 and TRBJ1-4, with D uncertain. This CDR3 is built from 15 residues. The germline CDR1 and CDR2 sequences are SGDLS and YYNGEE. The V end was cut by 0 bases, the J end by 4 bases, with 10 bases between.

In its sample, this clonotype was seen many times. V is TRBV7-2 and J is TRBJ2-3; possibly TRBD2 for D (6 bases). Germline V lookup: CDR1 SGHTA, CDR2 FQGNSA. V shed 8 bases and J shed 5 bases, with 14 bases lying between them. CDR3 length: 13 amino acids. The CDR3 protein is CASHPGEVDTQYF. The DNA of the CDR3 is TGTGCCAGCCACCCGGGGGAGGTAGATACGCAGTATTTT.

The gene calls are TRBV7-2 and TRBJ2-5; tentative D call: TRBD2 (6 bases). Trimming cost V 2 bases and J 3 bases, with 13 bases left between them. CDR3 size: 15 residues. Per germline, CDR1 SGHTA and CDR2 FQGNSA. The CDR3 is CASSLFSRREETQYF. CDR3 coding DNA: TGTGCCAGCAGCTTATTTTCGCGGAGGGAAGAGACCCAGTACTTC.

In this sample, this clonotype turned up a few times. The chain links TRBV7-2 to TRBJ1-4; D perhaps matches TRBD1 (5 bases). The CDR3 length is 15 residues. V lost 1 base to trimming and J lost 5 bases, with 11 bases between them. Per germline, CDR1 SGHTA and CDR2 FQGNSA. CDR3 sequence: CASSLVGTGNEKLFF. The CDR3 DNA is TGTGCCAGCAGCTTAGTGGGGACGGGAAATGAAAAACTGTTTTTT.